The 28 T cell receptor beta chains in this list originate from one sample, sequenced in a study of response to subunit inactivated influenza vaccine. MiXCR, run by TCRdb on the RT-PCR reads, gives a single entry per CDR3 protein. Among 800,000 or so distinct CDR3 sequences, roughly 20% were seen once, and the ten largest hold 10%. This sample comprised PBMCs from blood, obtained around 5 days after vaccination. These receptors were collected from a man between 45 and 60 years old who received an inactivated influenza vaccine.

The chain uses TRBV7-6 and TRBJ2-3; possible D gene TRBD1, 5 bases. V dropped 7 bases and J dropped 3 bases, with 14 bases sitting between them. This CDR3 has 14 amino acids. Germline CDR1 reads SGHVS; CDR2 reads FNYEAQ. The CDR3 nucleotides are TGTGCCAGCACCACCGGAAGGGGAACAGATACGCAGTATTTT. This sequence encodes CASTTGRGTDTQYF.

The chain combines TRBV7-8 with TRBJ2-2; D could derive from TRBD1 or TRBD2 (6 bases each). The CDR3 totals 17 residues. Between the trimmed V and J ends, which lost 5 bases and 3 bases, there was a span of 19 bases. CDR1 is SGHVS, CDR2 FQNEAQ, per germline. This chain's CDR3 is CASSPRLGGLHTGELFF. CDR3 nucleotide sequence: TGTGCCAGCAGCCCCCGTTTGGGGGGCTTACACACCGGGGAGCTGTTTTTT.

The gene calls are TRBV20-1 and TRBJ2-5; D gene unclear. V was shortened by 0 bases and J by 1 base, with 18 bases between the two germline ends. The CDR3 contains 17 residues. Germline CDR1 reads DFQATT; CDR2 reads SNEGSKA (reference sequence). CDR3 in amino acids: CSARDRGSVGTQETQYF. The CDR3 DNA follows: TGCAGTGCTAGAGATCGTGGCAGCGTGGGAACCCAAGAGACCCAGTACTTC.

This clonotype came up many times. The chain joins TRBV15 to TRBJ2-7; 8 bases agree with TRBD1. CDR3 size: 14 residues. The V and J ends lost 7 bases and 0 bases, in that order; junction bases with no gene match: 5. Germline V CDR1 and CDR2: LNHNV, YYDKDF (reference sequence). CDR3 coding DNA: TGTGCCACCAACCGGGACAGGAGCTCCTACGAGCAGTACTTC. Its translation is CATNRDRSSYEQYF.

This clonotype was observed a handful of times. The rearrangement links TRBV6-5 to TRBJ2-5, with D perhaps matching TRBD2 (5 bases). Trimming pared 2 bases from V and 4 bases from J, leaving 14 bases between. The CDR3 has 15 amino acids. The germline gives CDR1 MNHEY, CDR2 SVGAGI. The CDR3 is CASSYVFGVGETQYF. The CDR3 DNA reads TGTGCCAGCAGTTACGTCTTCGGGGTTGGAGAGACCCAGTACTTC.

This clonotype was seen ten or more times. The rearrangement uses TRBV12-3 or TRBV12-4 and TRBJ1-2; D not certain. This CDR3 spans 11 amino acids. Trimming took 7 bases from V and 4 from J, leaving 7 bases between them. CDR3 amino acids: CASNRLYGYTF. In nucleotides, the CDR3 is TGTGCCAGCAACCGCCTCTATGGCTACACCTTC.

This clonotype has a count of ten or more. The gene calls are TRBV10-3 and TRBJ1-6; the D is unclear. V lost 11 bases, J lost 0 bases, and 11 bases lay in between. CDR1 and CDR2 (germline): ENHRY, SYGVKD. The CDR3 is 14 residues long. CDR3 region: CASSESSYNSPLHF. The CDR3 DNA reads as TGTGCCTCATCTGAGAGCTCCTATAATTCACCCCTCCACTTT.

This chain uses TRBV28 with TRBJ2-7, with D maybe TRBD1 (6 bases). Germline CDR1 is MDHEN and CDR2 is SYDVKM. The CDR3 consists of 15 residues. Trimming took off 5 bases at V and 4 bases at J, with 18 bases between the two ends. Written as DNA, the CDR3 is TGTGCCAGCAGTCTAGCCTTAAGGGGGTATTACGAGCAGTACTTC. Translating gives CASSLALRGYYEQYF.

In this sample, this clonotype turned up a few times. This chain joins TRBV4-3 and TRBJ1-6; D unclear. Trimming pared 0 bases from V and 15 bases from J, leaving 15 bases between. The CDR3 runs 14 residues. CDR1 LGHNA and CDR2 YSLEER come from the germline V gene. CDR3 nucleotides: TGCGCCAGCAGCCAAGATGGCCCCCTTGGGGACCTCCACTTT. Translation: CASSQDGPLGDLHF.

This clonotype has a handful of counts. The chain has TRBV5-6 and TRBJ2-7, with 8 bases aligning to TRBD2. Trimming cost V 4 bases and J 4 bases; bases outside gene matches: 4. The germline V gene has CDR1 SGHDT and CDR2 YYEEEE. This CDR3 is 13 amino acids long. CDR3 sequence reads: CASSTERGYEQYF. The CDR3 DNA is TGTGCCAGCAGCACGGAGCGGGGGTACGAGCAGTACTTC.

This clonotype was seen a handful of times. V usage is TRBV7-9 and J usage is TRBJ2-3, with 9 positions matching TRBD1. CDR3 length equals 15 residues. The V and J ends lost 5 bases and 4 bases, in that order; junction bases with no gene match: 7. Germline loops: CDR1 SEHNR, CDR2 FQNEAQ (reference sequence). CDR3 nucleotides: TGTGCCAGCAGCCTCTTCGGACAGGGGTCAGATACGCAGTATTTT. Encoded protein: CASSLFGQGSDTQYF.

J is TRBJ2-5 and V is TRBV7-9, with 9 bases aligning to TRBD2. V was pared by 0 bases and J by 5 bases, with 7 bases of the junction left unmatched. The CDR3 contains 16 residues. The germline CDR1 and CDR2 sequences are SEHNR and FQNEAQ (reference sequence). The chain's CDR3 is CASSLARTSAHETQYF. CDR3 sequence (DNA): TGTGCCAGCAGCTTAGCGAGGACTAGCGCCCACGAGACCCAGTACTTC.

This clonotype has more than one count but fewer than ten. The V call is TRBV6-2 or TRBV6-3, the J call TRBJ2-7; 11 positions match TRBD2. V was pared by 6 bases and J by 1 base, with 8 bases of the junction left unmatched. Germline V CDR1 and CDR2: MNHEY, SVGEGT. This CDR3 is 16 amino acids long. This CDR3 is CASRDPGLADSYEQYF. The CDR3 DNA is TGTGCCAGCAGAGACCCGGGACTAGCGGATTCCTACGAGCAGTACTTC.

The V gene is TRBV4-3, the J gene TRBJ2-1, with a tentative D call TRBD1 (5 bases). V was clipped by 0 bases and J by 7 bases, with 10 bases between them. Germline V gene sequence: CDR1 LGHNA, CDR2 YSLEER. The CDR3 is 14 amino acids. CDR3 nucleotide sequence: TGCGCCAGCAGCCAAGATCTCGGACAAAATGAGCAGTTCTTC. Translating it yields CASSQDLGQNEQFF.

This clonotype has just a few counts. The chain employs TRBV18 and TRBJ1-4; D uncertain. Germline V gives CDR1 KGHSH, CDR2 LQKENI. Trimming took off 3 bases at V and 8 bases at J, with 10 bases between the two ends. The CDR3 covers 13 residues. The CDR3 DNA reads as TGTGCCAGCTCACCTAAGGTGGGCGAAAAACTGTTTTTT. This codes for CASSPKVGEKLFF.

This clonotype came up a few times. The rearrangement joins TRBV29-1 to TRBJ2-5, with 15 bases that match TRBD2. The ends lost 7 bases at V and 5 bases at J; junction bases unmatched: 5. Germline V CDR1 and CDR2: SQVTM, ANQGSEA. This CDR3 is built from 14 residues. The CDR3 DNA reads TGCAGCGCACGGACTAGCGGGAGGGTGGAGACCCAGTACTTC. This codes for CSARTSGRVETQYF.

The chain recombines TRBV7-2 with TRBJ2-1; 12 bases are shared with TRBD2. Trimming at V came to 6 bases and at J to 5 bases, leaving 5 bases not matched to a gene. This CDR3 is 15 amino acids long. Germline V CDR1 and CDR2: SGHTA, FQGNSA. CDR3 nucleotides: TGTGCCAGCAGGCGTGGACTAGCGGGGCACAATGAGCAGTTCTTC. As protein: CASRRGLAGHNEQFF. Full variable domain (outside the CDR3, taken from reference TRBV7-2 and TRBJ2-1): GAGVSQSPSNKVTEKGKDVELRCDPISGHTALYWYRQSLGQGLEFLIYFQGNSAPDKSGLPSDRFSAERTGGSVSTLTIQRTQQEDSAVYLCASRRGLAGHNEQFFGPGTRLTVL.

The V and J genes are TRBV25-1 and TRBJ1-6; D may be TRBD1 (5 bases). The CDR3 length is 15 residues. CDR1 is MGHDK, CDR2 SYGVNS, per germline. Trimming pared 6 bases from V and 7 bases from J, leaving 16 bases between. For the CDR3, the DNA is TGTGCCAGCAGAGAAGCCGGGACCACCAATTCACCCCTCCACTTT. Translation gives CASREAGTTNSPLHF.

This clonotype was detected only a few times. This chain joins TRBV10-3 and TRBJ2-1; 12 nucleotides align to TRBD2. The germline CDR1 and CDR2 sequences are ENHRY and SYGVKD. The CDR3 totals 16 residues. V lost 0 bases, J lost 8 bases, and 5 bases stayed unmatched. CDR3: CAISESLTSGSDEQFF. CDR3 DNA sequence: TGTGCCATCAGTGAGTCACTGACTAGCGGGAGCGATGAGCAGTTCTTC.

The chain employs TRBV20-1 and TRBJ2-5; 8 bases are shared with TRBD2. The J segment lost 5 bases and the V segment lost 6 bases, leaving 8 bases of the junction unmatched. Germline V gives CDR1 DFQATT, CDR2 SNEGSKA (reference sequence). CDR3 length: 13 residues. CDR3 protein: CSALLAGRETQYF. As DNA, the CDR3 is TGCAGTGCGTTGTTAGCGGGGCGGGAGACCCAGTACTTC.

The J gene is TRBJ1-6, the V gene TRBV11-3, with 7 bases lining up with TRBD1. Germline trimming cut 2 bases from V and 6 bases from J; bases unmatched to any gene: 4. Germline assignment: CDR1 SGHNT and CDR2 YENEEA. The CDR3 is made up of 15 amino acids. CDR3 region: CASSLKGDSNSPLHF. The CDR3 DNA reads TGTGCCAGCAGCTTAAAGGGGGACAGTAATTCACCCCTCCACTTT.

This rearrangement joins TRBV11-3 to TRBJ2-5, with a weak D call TRBD2 (6 bases). Per the germline V gene, CDR1 is SGHNT and CDR2 is YENEEA. Trimming removed 5 bases from V and 5 bases from J, with 12 bases in between. The CDR3 spans 13 residues. As DNA, the CDR3 is TGTGCCAGCAGCATCACTAGCCGGGAGACCCAGTACTTC. Its translation: CASSITSRETQYF.

This clonotype showed up many times. The chain recombines TRBV7-8 with TRBJ2-7; D is ambiguous. Trimming took 3 bases from V and 2 from J, leaving 8 bases between them. The CDR3 contains 13 residues. Germline V CDR1 and CDR2: SGHVS, FQNEAQ. The CDR3 nucleotides are TGTGCCAGCAGCTTTCAGAGAACCTACGAGCAGTACTTC. It encodes CASSFQRTYEQYF.

This clonotype was seen more than once but under ten times. The chain carries TRBV12-3 or TRBV12-4 and TRBJ2-7, with D unresolved. V gave up 5 bases and J gave up 10 bases, with 12 bases separating them. This CDR3 region has 11 residues. The CDR3, as DNA: TGTGCCAGCAGTCTCCGTTGGGAACAGTACTTC. As protein: CASSLRWEQYF.

This clonotype turned up a few times. The chain links TRBV12-3 or TRBV12-4 to TRBJ1-5; D is unresolved. The CDR3 contains 13 residues. The V end lost 5 bases, the J end lost 6 bases, and 11 bases lay between the germline ends. DNA for the CDR3: TGTGCCAGCAGTGTACGGGAGCCTCAGCCCCAGCATTTT. Its translation: CASSVREPQPQHF.

This clonotype has a handful of counts. The chain uses TRBV15 and TRBJ2-1; TRBD1 is a possible D gene (5 bases). The CDR3 runs to 15 residues. V was shortened by 8 bases and J by 6 bases, with 20 bases between the two germline ends. CDR1 is LNHNV and CDR2 is YYDKDF in the germline V gene (reference sequence). Here the CDR3 reads CATRNTDSRPNEQFF. In nucleotides, the CDR3 is TGTGCCACCCGAAACACTGACAGCCGCCCCAATGAGCAGTTCTTC. Full variable domain (rest looked up from reference TRBV15 and TRBJ2-1): DAMVIQNPRYQVTQFGKPVTLSCSQTLNHNVMYWYQQKSSQAPKLLFHYYDKDFNNEADTPDNFQSRRPNTSFCFLDIRSPGLGDTAMYLCATRNTDSRPNEQFFGPGTRLTVL.

The chain joins TRBV2 to TRBJ2-2; TRBD1 aligns across 8 bases. The CDR3 consists of 14 residues. V shed 6 bases, J shed 4 bases, and the junction held 4 bases outside the gene matches. Germline V lookup: CDR1 SNHLY, CDR2 FYNNEI. In nucleotides, the CDR3 is TGTGCCAGCAGACAGGGGGAACTCACCGGGGAGCTGTTTTTT. It encodes CASRQGELTGELFF.

The CDR3: CATALTSVYEQYF. The CDR3 nucleotides are TGTGCCACCGCACTGACTAGCGTCTACGAGCAGTACTTC. The V gene is TRBV15, the J gene TRBJ2-7; 8 nucleotides agree with TRBD2. Germline V gene sequence: CDR1 LNHNV, CDR2 YYDKDF (reference sequence). The CDR3 has 13 amino acids. The J segment lost 3 bases and the V segment lost 8 bases, leaving 6 bases of the junction unmatched.